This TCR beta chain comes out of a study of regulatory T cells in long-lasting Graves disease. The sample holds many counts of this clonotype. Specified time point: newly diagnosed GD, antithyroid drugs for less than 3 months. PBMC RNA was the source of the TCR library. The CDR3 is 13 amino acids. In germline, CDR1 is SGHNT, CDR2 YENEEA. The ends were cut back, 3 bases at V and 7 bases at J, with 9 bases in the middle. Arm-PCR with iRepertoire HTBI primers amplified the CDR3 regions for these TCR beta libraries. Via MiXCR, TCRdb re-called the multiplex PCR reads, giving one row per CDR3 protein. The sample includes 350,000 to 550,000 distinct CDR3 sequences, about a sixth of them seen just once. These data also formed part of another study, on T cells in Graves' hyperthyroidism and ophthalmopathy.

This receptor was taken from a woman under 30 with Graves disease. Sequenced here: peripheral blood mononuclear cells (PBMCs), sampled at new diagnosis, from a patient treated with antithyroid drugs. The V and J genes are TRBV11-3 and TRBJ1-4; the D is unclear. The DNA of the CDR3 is TGTGCCAGCAGCTTGCGGGAGGGTGAAAAACTGTTTTTT. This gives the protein CASSLREGEKLFF.